The sample holds one count of the clone carrying this T cell receptor (beta chain). What it recognizes is unknown. The protocol was immunoSEQ multiplex PCR, while the TCRdb copy is restricted to in-frame clones and leaves out a portion. Of about 680,000 clones listed, 70% to 90% are singletons. This sample was taken from a study of Ad26.COV2.S vaccination and SARS-CoV-2 variants. Study details: In the COV1001 trial, the donor was in the Ad26.COV2.S arm. Study-wide results and limits: Among vaccine recipients, spike-specific TCR breadth exceeded that of placebo recipients.

Treatment described: around 19 received Ad26.COV2.S at low or high dose, single or two shots; about 5 received placebo; per-sample allocation not given. Sampling occurred on day 63 after the first vaccine or placebo injection. An 18-55-year-old adult in Boston served as donor. An Ad26 vector expressing Wuhan-strain SARS-CoV-2 spike constituted the vaccine. CDR3 size: 12 residues. Germline-derived CDR1 and CDR2 are MGHRA and YSYEKL. The V end was cut by 0 bases, the J end by 7 bases, with 6 bases between. Sequences were derived from peripheral blood, sampled in a trial of Ad26.COV2.S vaccine versus placebo. The V call is TRBV4-1, the J call TRBJ1-1; no firm D call. The receptor was isolated from a person between 18 and 60 years old who received the Ad26.COV2.S COVID-19 vaccine or a placebo. The CDR3 spells CASSQDPNEAFF. As DNA, the CDR3 is TGCGCCAGCAGCCAAGATCCGAATGAAGCTTTCTTT.